One sample yielded the 25 T cell receptor beta chains listed below, sequenced in a study of human T cells and chemical hapten exposure. The time point is: patch test 1, 2 weeks after DPC sensitization. Indicated treatment: therapeutic diphenylcyclopropenone sensitization with weekly scalp DPC. TCRdb reanalysed the RACE reads using MiXCR and keeps one entry per CDR3 protein. Of more than 55,000 distinct CDR3 sequences detected, 9.8% appear once; the ten largest clones hold 2.5% to 4%. Specimen: whole blood, collected in connection with sensitization to the hapten diphenylcyclopropenone (DPC). These receptors originate from a woman between 40 and 50 years old with alopecia areata. Some clones in this sample may be carry-over from other donors' samples.

This clonotype was counted ten times or more. The chain is built from TRBV12-3 or TRBV12-4 and TRBJ1-6; D might be TRBD1 (6 bases). CDR3 size: 16 residues. V was clipped by 4 bases and J by 7 bases, with 17 bases between them. The CDR3 here is CASSSSAQGQNSPLHF. DNA of the CDR3: TGTGCCAGCAGTTCCTCAGCACAGGGACAAAATTCACCCCTCCACTTT.

This clonotype was counted at least ten times. This chain connects TRBV2 to TRBJ1-1; 8 bases align to TRBD1. The CDR3 contains 14 residues. Per the germline V gene, CDR1 is SNHLY and CDR2 is FYNNEI. The junction had 8 bases not matched to a gene; V was cut back by 7 bases and J by 4 bases. CDR3 in amino acids: CASKVRTGLTEAFF. The CDR3 DNA is TGTGCCAGCAAAGTTAGGACAGGGCTCACTGAAGCTTTCTTT.

This clonotype was recorded a few times. One end of the junction varies from germline; a read error may be responsible. V gene TRBV23-1 combines with J gene TRBJ2-2; D is unclear. TRBV23-1 is identified as an open reading frame with a role that is uncertain. The CDR3 runs to 9 residues. The CDR3 protein is CASSPADPF. The CDR3 DNA reads as TGCGCCAGCAGTCCGGCCGATCCTTTT.

The chain recombines TRBV6-2 or TRBV6-3 with TRBJ1-5, with 8 nucleotides matching TRBD1. The J segment lost 4 bases and the V segment lost 2 bases, leaving 13 bases of the junction unmatched. The V gene's germline CDR1 is MNHEY and CDR2 SVGEGT. The CDR3 spans 18 residues. CDR3 protein: CASSYDHTGTGFNQPQHF. The DNA for the CDR3 is TGTGCCAGCAGTTACGACCACACCGGGACAGGTTTTAATCAGCCCCAGCATTTT.

This clonotype was counted many times. The chain joins TRBV2 to TRBJ2-1; D gene uncertain. The CDR3 has 14 residues. Trimming stripped 7 bases from V and 6 bases from J, with 16 bases between. Germline CDR1 and CDR2: SNHLY and FYNNEI. Here the CDR3 reads CASTPLGLSNEQFF. For the CDR3, the DNA is TGTGCCAGCACCCCTTTGGGGTTGTCCAATGAGCAGTTCTTC.

This clonotype was seen ten or more times. The genes are TRBV11-2 and TRBJ2-5; a weak D match, TRBD1 (7 bases). V was pared by 3 bases and J by 6 bases, with 17 bases between. CDR1 and CDR2 (germline): SGHAT, FQNNGV. The CDR3 covers 15 residues. CDR3 sequence (DNA): TGTGCCAGCAGCTTTTCCAGGGGGGATGTAAAGACCCAGTACTTC. It codes for CASSFSRGDVKTQYF.

This clonotype has a count of ten or more. This chain links TRBV6-2 or TRBV6-3 with TRBJ1-1, with D maybe TRBD1 (5 bases). There are 16 residues in the CDR3. V gave up 0 bases and J gave up 0 bases, with 11 bases separating them. The germline gives CDR1 MNHEY, CDR2 SVGEGT. The DNA of the CDR3 is TGTGCCAGCAGTTACTCCGGACAAGGGGTGAACACTGAAGCTTTCTTT. Protein: CASSYSGQGVNTEAFF.

This clonotype was seen ten or more times. This chain uses TRBV6-2 or TRBV6-3 with TRBJ2-7, with 7 bases aligning to TRBD2. Germline V lookup: CDR1 MNHEY, CDR2 SVGEGT. Losses at the gene ends were 2 bases for V and 2 bases for J; bases not matched to a gene: 6. This CDR3 has 15 residues. In DNA, the CDR3 is TGTGCCAGCAGTTACCGGGCTAGCGGACCCTACGAGCAGTACTTC. Protein sequence: CASSYRASGPYEQYF.

This chain links TRBV7-2 with TRBJ1-4, with TRBD1 matching 7 bases. Germline lookup yields CDR1 SGHTA and CDR2 FQGNSA. V was pared by 3 bases and J by 7 bases, with 5 bases of the junction left unmatched. This CDR3 spans 14 amino acids. In DNA, the CDR3 is TGTGCCAGCAGCTTCTCAGGGGGTAGTGAAAAACTGTTTTTT. Protein product: CASSFSGGSEKLFF.

This clonotype was observed many times. V usage is TRBV27 and J usage is TRBJ1-1; D gene uncertain. The V end lost 0 bases, the J end lost 4 bases, and 6 bases lay between the germline ends. The CDR3 runs to 13 residues. Germline loops: CDR1 MNHEY, CDR2 SMNVEV (reference sequence). The CDR3 region is CASSLSRFTEAFF. In DNA, the CDR3 is TGTGCCAGCAGTTTATCCAGATTCACTGAAGCTTTCTTT.

This clonotype was observed a handful of times. The genes are TRBV3-1 and TRBJ2-7; D is possibly TRBD1 (6 bases). Germline CDR1 is LGHDT and CDR2 is YNNKEL (reference sequence). V lost 4 bases and J 0 bases, leaving 13 bases between the germline ends. This CDR3 contains 15 residues. CDR3 protein: CASSRKGTPSYEQYF. The DNA for the CDR3 is TGTGCCAGCAGCCGGAAGGGGACACCCTCCTACGAGCAGTACTTC.

This clonotype was seen ten or more times. This chain connects TRBV29-1 to TRBJ2-1, with TRBD2 identical over 9 bases. The V gene's germline CDR1 is SQVTM and CDR2 ANQGSEA. The CDR3 spans 13 residues. V gave up 5 bases and J gave up 8 bases; unmatched junction bases: 7. The chain's CDR3 is CSVLPSGVYEQFF. The CDR3 coding sequence is TGCAGCGTTTTACCTAGCGGGGTCTATGAGCAGTTCTTC.

This chain joins TRBV7-8 and TRBJ2-7; D gene unclear. CDR1 and CDR2 (germline): SGHVS, FQNEAQ. CDR3 length: 16 residues. Trimming left V 1 base short and J 1 base short, with 14 bases between. The DNA for the CDR3 is TGTGCCAGCAGCTTAGAGGGCACCCTATCTTCCTACGAGCAGTACTTC. It is translated as CASSLEGTLSSYEQYF.

This clonotype was observed a handful of times. The chain couples TRBV9 to TRBJ2-3, with a tentative D call TRBD2 (6 bases). The CDR3 loop spans 16 amino acids. V was shortened by 0 bases and J by 2 bases, with 13 bases between the two germline ends. Per the germline V gene, CDR1 is SGDLS and CDR2 is YYNGEE. This chain's CDR3 is CASSVEGLTLTDTQYF. The CDR3 bases are TGTGCCAGCAGCGTAGAAGGACTAACCCTCACAGATACGCAGTATTTT.

This clonotype appeared many times. The chain recombines TRBV7-2 with TRBJ2-2, with D tentatively TRBD1 (5 bases). Germline CDR1 and CDR2: SGHTA and FQGNSA. Trimming took 1 base from V and 5 from J, leaving 11 bases between them. The CDR3 sequence is 15 residues long. The CDR3 sequence is CASSLVRGMTGELFF. CDR3 sequence (DNA): TGTGCCAGCAGCTTAGTAAGGGGTATGACCGGGGAGCTGTTTTTT.

This clonotype occurred many times. The chain employs TRBV7-2 and TRBJ1-2; D remains unclear. The germline V gene has CDR1 SGHTA and CDR2 FQGNSA. V was cut by 7 bases and J by 6 bases, with 12 bases left in between. The length of the CDR3 is 12 residues. The CDR3 is CASTPTGDGYTF. CDR3 nucleotide sequence: TGTGCCAGCACCCCTACTGGGGATGGCTACACCTTC.

This clonotype was picked up many times. V and J are TRBV11-2 and TRBJ2-1, with 13 bases that match TRBD2. Germline CDR1 SGHAT, CDR2 FQNNGV. V gave up 3 bases and J gave up 8 bases; unmatched junction bases: 4. The CDR3 runs to 15 residues. For the CDR3, the DNA is TGTGCCAGCAGCTTGACTAGCGGGGGGATGTATGAGCAGTTCTTC. Its protein is CASSLTSGGMYEQFF.

This sequence joins TRBV7-6 and TRBJ2-4, with D tentatively TRBD2 (5 bases). Germline CDR1 reads SGHVS; CDR2 reads FNYEAQ. V lost 1 base and J 2 bases, leaving 12 bases between the germline ends. This CDR3 contains 16 residues. The CDR3 DNA reads as TGTGCCAGCAGCTTAGAGGAGGCAGACCCCAAAAACATTCAGTACTTC. It specifies CASSLEEADPKNIQYF.

This clonotype has at least ten counts. This sequence joins TRBV20-1 and TRBJ1-2; 9 positions agree with TRBD1. This CDR3 is built from 13 residues. Germline-derived CDR1 and CDR2 are DFQATT and SNEGSKA (reference sequence). Losses at the gene ends were 7 bases for V and 5 bases for J; bases not matched to a gene: 8. For the CDR3, the DNA is TGCAGTGGGGGGACAGGGATCTCTTATGGCTACACCTTC. Residues: CSGGTGISYGYTF.

A few counts support this clonotype. The rearrangement links TRBV7-9 to TRBJ1-1, with a weak D call TRBD1 (5 bases). CDR1 SEHNR and CDR2 FQNEAQ come from the germline V gene (reference sequence). The V and J ends lost 2 bases and 6 bases respectively, with 16 bases between them. The CDR3 runs 15 residues. CDR3 loop: CASSLIPGKRAEAFF. The CDR3 DNA is TGTGCCAGCAGCTTAATCCCAGGGAAAAGGGCTGAAGCTTTCTTT.

This clonotype was observed a handful of times. The chain carries TRBV2 and TRBJ2-3; 11 bases fit TRBD2. CDR1 SNHLY and CDR2 FYNNEI come from the germline V gene. Trimming at V came to 10 bases and at J to 3 bases, leaving 12 bases not matched to a gene. The CDR3 is 16 residues long. CDR3 in DNA: TGTGCCACCGACCTGCTGACTAGCGGGGTTACAGATACGCAGTATTTT. It yields the protein CATDLLTSGVTDTQYF. Together with reference TRBV2 and TRBJ2-3, the CDR3 gives the full variable domain: EPEVTQTPSHQVTQMGQEVILRCVPISNHLYFYWYRQILGQKVEFLVSFYNNEISEKSEIFDDQFSVERPDGSNFTLKIRSTKLEDSAMYFCATDLLTSGVTDTQYFGPGTRLTVL.

This clonotype was seen at least ten times. The rearrangement joins TRBV7-2 to TRBJ2-5; TRBD2 is a possible D gene (5 bases). Germline V gene sequence: CDR1 SGHTA, CDR2 FQGNSA. Trimming took 0 bases from V and 5 from J, leaving 13 bases between them. The CDR3 extends over 15 amino acids. The CDR3 region has the DNA TGTGCCAGCAGCTTAGCTGGGGTAATAGCGGAGACCCAGTACTTC. It encodes CASSLAGVIAETQYF.

The chain carries TRBV29-1 and TRBJ2-1; 9 bases are shared with TRBD2. Germline V gene lookup returns CDR1 SQVTM and CDR2 ANQGSEA. The CDR3 has 15 residues. With 1 base clipped from V and 4 bases from J, the junction kept 5 bases outside the gene matches. In DNA, the CDR3 is TGCAGCGTTGAAGGGAGCGGGGGGCCGTACAATGAGCAGTTCTTC. Amino acid sequence: CSVEGSGGPYNEQFF.

This clonotype was seen only a few times. The rearrangement joins TRBV6-5 to TRBJ1-1; tentative D call: TRBD1 (5 bases). Trimming removed 6 bases from V and 4 bases from J, with 9 bases in between. CDR1 is MNHEY and CDR2 is SVGAGI in the germline V gene. The CDR3 extends over 12 amino acids. The CDR3 is CASRQGPTEAFF. CDR3 DNA: TGTGCCAGCAGGCAGGGCCCCACTGAAGCTTTCTTT.

This clonotype was seen at least ten times. J is TRBJ1-1 and V is TRBV30; D possibly corresponds to TRBD1 (6 bases). The CDR3 loop spans 12 amino acids. Germline V gene sequence: CDR1 GTSNPN, CDR2 SVGIG (reference sequence). Trimming took off 4 bases at V and 5 bases at J, with 11 bases between the two ends. In nucleotides, the CDR3 is TGTGCCTGGATCGGGGGGCGGACTGAAGCTTTCTTT. Amino acids: CAWIGGRTEAFF.